This T cell receptor beta chain was observed in a study of blood T cell repertoires in COVID-19. The overall study: The United States, Italy and Spain supplied acute and convalescent COVID-19 samples. Sources were T cells, B-cell-depleted T cells, or PBMCs; the material itself was cDNA or gDNA.

Original methodology: Estimated nucleated cell counts came from reference gene primer amplification. Sequencing was performed with immunoSEQ multiplex PCR; in TCRdb, only in-frame clones are kept and a portion is missing. V, J and clone size were drawn from that table, and D and trimming were deduced from the DNA. Seen here are roughly 200,000 clones, approximately 81% observed once, and the top ten hold about a sixth. V lost 1 base and J 2 bases, leaving 12 bases between the germline ends. Germline V gene data show CDR1 as LGHNA and CDR2 as YSLEER. The CDR3 is made up of 15 amino acids. The source is a woman older than 75 with active or convalescent COVID-19. The V call is TRBV4-3, the J call TRBJ2-7, with D possibly TRBD2 on 5 matching bases. The sample taken for sequencing was peripheral blood. CDR3 nucleotide sequence: TGCGCCAGCAGCCAAGCGCGAGCGGATACCTACGAGCAGTACTTC. Protein product: CASSQARADTYEQYF.